These 21 T cell receptor beta chains came from one sample sequenced in a study of blood T cell dynamics during melanoma immunotherapy. Produced via immunoSEQ multiplex PCR; TCRdb's table is partial and in-frame only. Of 9,500 to 14,000 clones detected, approximately 87% appear once; the ten largest clones hold under 20%. As to time point: pre-treatment baseline. The sample was blood, taken from a patient treated with checkpoint blockade. Receptors originate from a human donor with melanoma.

The chain employs TRBV7-2 and TRBJ2-3; D remains ambiguous. Trimming removed 1 base from V and 2 bases from J, with 7 bases in between. Germline V lookup: CDR1 SGHTA, CDR2 FQGNSA. This CDR3 contains 14 residues. This CDR3 is CASSLVGPTDTQYF. The CDR3 DNA sequence: TGTGCCAGCAGCTTAGTTGGTCCCACAGATACGCAGTATTTT.

This clone was detected only a few times. This chain connects TRBV28 to TRBJ2-7; no reliable D call. This CDR3 contains 13 residues. Germline CDR1 is MDHEN and CDR2 is SYDVKM. Trimming took 8 bases from V and 4 from J, leaving 15 bases between them. CDR3 DNA: TGTGCCAGCTGTTCCTCCGGGTCTTACGAGCAGTACTTC. Its protein product is CASCSSGSYEQYF.

By proportion, this clone is medium-sized. CDR3 coding DNA: TGTGCCAGCAGCTCTATTCGAGCGGGAGGCTACGAGCAGTACTTC. Residues: CASSSIRAGGYEQYF. The chain uses TRBV7-2 and TRBJ2-7; 9 bases line up with TRBD2. The CDR3 sequence is 15 residues long. Germline V gene lookup returns CDR1 SGHTA and CDR2 FQGNSA. Germline trimming cut 4 bases from V and 3 bases from J; bases unmatched to any gene: 7. Full variable domain (remainder filled in from reference TRBV7-2 and TRBJ2-7): GAGVSQSPSNKVTEKGKDVELRCDPISGHTALYWYRQSLGQGLEFLIYFQGNSAPDKSGLPSDRFSAERTGGSVSTLTIQRTQQEDSAVYLCASSSIRAGGYEQYFGPGTRLTVT.

The V gene is TRBV7-9, the J gene TRBJ1-3; 7 bases agree with TRBD1. Germline CDR1 SEHNR, CDR2 FQNEAQ (reference sequence). The CDR3 is 15 residues long. V was clipped by 4 bases and J by 4 bases; unmatched bases: 7. CDR3 loop: CASSSGRQGGNTIYF. CDR3 in DNA: TGTGCCAGCAGCTCGGGGAGACAGGGCGGAAACACCATATATTTT.

This chain links TRBV29-1 with TRBJ1-2; 9 nucleotides align to TRBD1. The CDR3 loop spans 15 amino acids. Germline-derived CDR1 and CDR2 are SQVTM and ANQGSEA. Unmatched junction bases numbered 16, after V lost 6 bases and J lost 8 bases. As DNA, the CDR3 is TGCAGCGTCCTGGTTCGGGACAGGGTGTCGGGAGGCTACACCTTC. Its protein is CSVLVRDRVSGGYTF.

The chain is built from TRBV28 and TRBJ2-6; D tentatively fits TRBD1 or TRBD2 (5 bases each). The CDR3 is 15 amino acids. Per the germline V gene, CDR1 is MDHEN and CDR2 is SYDVKM. Trimming cost V 4 bases and J 4 bases, with 11 bases left between them. The CDR3 loop is CASSSGTIGANVLTF. As DNA, the CDR3 is TGTGCCAGCAGTTCAGGGACCATCGGGGCCAACGTCCTGACTTTC.

In DNA, the CDR3 is TGTGCCAGCAGCTTAGGACAGGGGGGAGACACCGGGGAGCTGTTTTTT. It specifies CASSLGQGGDTGELFF. The chain uses TRBV7-9 and TRBJ2-2; 9 bases align to TRBD1. The CDR3 contains 16 residues. Germline loops: CDR1 SEHNR, CDR2 FQNEAQ (reference sequence). V shed 1 base, J shed 3 bases, and the junction held 3 bases outside the gene matches.

In regard to this clone: An end of the junction differs from the germline gene, which may be a read error. The V gene is TRBV7-7, the J gene TRBJ2-2; D remains unclear. The germline gives CDR1 SSHAT, CDR2 FNYEAQ (reference sequence). The CDR3 is 12 amino acids. CDR3 residues: CASSLHTGELFF. The CDR3, as DNA: TGTGCTAGCAGCCTTCACACCGGGGAGCTGTTTTTT.

The chain recombines TRBV28 with TRBJ1-2; 10 nucleotides match TRBD1. The CDR3 extends over 14 amino acids. Losses at the gene ends were 2 bases for V and 6 bases for J; bases not matched to a gene: 3. Germline-derived CDR1 and CDR2 are MDHEN and SYDVKM. This chain's CDR3 is CASSLLDRGDGYTF. The CDR3 DNA is TGTGCCAGCAGTTTACTGGACAGGGGGGATGGCTACACCTTC.

This clone was observed a single time. J is TRBJ1-1 and V is TRBV7-3, with D unclear. The CDR3 spans 13 residues. Looked up from germline, CDR1 is SGHTA and CDR2 is FQGTGA. V lost 5 bases and J 3 bases, leaving 10 bases between the germline ends. CDR3 coding DNA: TGTGCCAGCAGCACCATGCTACACACTGAAGCTTTCTTT. Protein product: CASSTMLHTEAFF.

This clone was seen more than once but under ten times. CDR3 DNA sequence: TGTGCCAGCAGCTTAGGTGAAGGTAGCGGGAGTTGGGATGAGCAGTTCTTC. Its protein is CASSLGEGSGSWDEQFF. The rearrangement uses TRBV7-9 and TRBJ2-1; TRBD2 matches 9 bases. J lost 8 bases, V lost 1 base, and 12 bases had no gene match. The germline CDR1 and CDR2 sequences are SEHNR and FQNEAQ (reference sequence). The CDR3 loop spans 17 amino acids.

The rearrangement links TRBV4-2 to TRBJ1-3; TRBD1 matches 8 bases. J was trimmed by 7 bases and V by 0 bases; bases with no gene match: 8. In germline, CDR1 is LGHNA, CDR2 YNFKEQ. The CDR3 loop spans 16 amino acids. DNA of the CDR3: TGTGCCAGCAGCCAAGAGACAGGGGCCGTCGGGAACACCATATATTTT. It encodes CASSQETGAVGNTIYF.

The chain carries TRBV4-1 and TRBJ1-1; TRBD1 aligns across 8 bases. The ends lost 5 bases at V and 4 bases at J; junction bases unmatched: 6. CDR1 and CDR2 (germline): MGHRA, YSYEKL. The CDR3 runs to 14 residues. The CDR3 protein is CASSSGQGGTEAFF. DNA of the CDR3: TGCGCCAGCAGCTCCGGACAGGGAGGCACTGAAGCTTTCTTT.

V gene TRBV6-6 combines with J gene TRBJ2-1; 12 bases map to TRBD2. CDR3 size: 14 residues. Germline V gene lookup returns CDR1 MNHNY and CDR2 SVGAGI (reference sequence). Unmatched junction bases numbered 5, after V lost 8 bases and J lost 6 bases. CDR3 sequence: CASLLAGGPNEQFF. CDR3 sequence (DNA): TGTGCCAGCCTTCTAGCGGGGGGGCCCAATGAGCAGTTCTTC.

V gene TRBV6-6 combines with J gene TRBJ2-7, with D maybe TRBD1 (6 bases). The germline V and J ends were trimmed by 0 bases and 3 bases, with 9 bases remaining between them. The CDR3 loop spans 14 amino acids. CDR1 is MNHNY and CDR2 is SVGAGI in the germline V gene (reference sequence). In DNA, the CDR3 is TGTGCCAGCAGTTACTCGAGGGGGAGCTACGAGCAGTACGTC. Translated, it gives CASSYSRGSYEQYV.

The rearrangement links TRBV7-9 to TRBJ2-5; D is uncertain. There are 14 residues in the CDR3. The germline V gene encodes CDR1 SEHNR and CDR2 FQNEAQ (reference sequence). Trimming shortened V by 2 bases and J by 1 base, and 8 bases separated the two germline ends. In nucleotides, the CDR3 is TGTGCCAGCAGCTTAAGGGTAACCCAAGAGACCCAGTACTTC. Amino acid sequence: CASSLRVTQETQYF.

The chain joins TRBV14 to TRBJ2-1; D is possibly TRBD2 (5 bases). The germline gives CDR1 SGHDN, CDR2 FVKESK. The CDR3 contains 17 residues. Trimming removed 0 bases at V and 3 bases at J, with 15 bases between. The CDR3 region has the DNA TGTGCCAGCAGCCAAGATCGAGGTAGAGGGTACTACAATGAGCAGTTCTTC. Its protein product is CASSQDRGRGYYNEQFF.

The rearrangement joins TRBV30 to TRBJ2-5; D call uncertain. CDR3 length: 11 residues. CDR1 is GTSNPN and CDR2 is SVGIG in the germline V gene (reference sequence). Trimming took 5 bases from V and 4 from J, leaving 8 bases between them. Written as DNA, the CDR3 is TGTGCCTGGGACATCTCAGAGACCCAGTACTTC. This encodes CAWDISETQYF.

The chain links TRBV7-2 to TRBJ1-5; the D gene is possibly TRBD1 (6 bases). This CDR3 comprises 15 residues. The V and J ends lost 5 bases and 5 bases respectively, with 16 bases between them. In germline, CDR1 is SGHTA, CDR2 FQGNSA. The CDR3 region is CASSPDSAGYQPQHF. The CDR3 region has the DNA TGTGCCAGCAGCCCGGACAGTGCGGGTTATCAGCCCCAGCATTTT.

J is TRBJ1-5 and V is TRBV15; D is unclear. Per the germline V gene, CDR1 is LNHNV and CDR2 is YYDKDF (reference sequence). The CDR3 is 14 amino acids. V gave up 3 bases and J gave up 3 bases, with 9 bases separating them. CDR3 bases: TGTGCCACCAGCAGGCGAGAGAACAATCAGCCCCAGCATTTT. Encoded protein: CATSRRENNQPQHF.

J is TRBJ2-7 and V is TRBV10-2; D perhaps matches TRBD2 (6 bases). The V end lost 2 bases, the J end lost 3 bases, and 11 bases lay between the germline ends. The CDR3 is 14 residues long. In germline, CDR1 is WSHSY, CDR2 SAAADI. As DNA, the CDR3 is TGCGCCAGCAGTGAGGGGCCCGGGGGCTACGAGCAGTACGTC. Translation gives CASSEGPGGYEQYV.